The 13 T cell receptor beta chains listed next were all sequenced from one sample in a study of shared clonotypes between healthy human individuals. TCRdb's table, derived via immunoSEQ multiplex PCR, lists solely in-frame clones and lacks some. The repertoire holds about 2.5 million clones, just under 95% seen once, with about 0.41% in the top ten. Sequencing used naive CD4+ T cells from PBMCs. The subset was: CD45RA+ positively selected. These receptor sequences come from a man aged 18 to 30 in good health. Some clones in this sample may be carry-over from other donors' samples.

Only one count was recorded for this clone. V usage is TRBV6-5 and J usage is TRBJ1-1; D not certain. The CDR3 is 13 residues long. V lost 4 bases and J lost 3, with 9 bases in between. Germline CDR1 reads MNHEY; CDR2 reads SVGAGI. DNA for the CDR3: TGTGCCAGCAGTTTCCAGAGGGACACTGAAGCTTTCTTT. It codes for CASSFQRDTEAFF.

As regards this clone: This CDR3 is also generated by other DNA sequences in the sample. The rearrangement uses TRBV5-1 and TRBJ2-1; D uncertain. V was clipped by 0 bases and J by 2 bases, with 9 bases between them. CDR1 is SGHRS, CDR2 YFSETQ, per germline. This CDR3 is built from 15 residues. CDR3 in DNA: TGCGCCAGCAGCTTGGTCGACACCACCTACAATGAGCAGTTCTTC. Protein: CASSLVDTTYNEQFF.

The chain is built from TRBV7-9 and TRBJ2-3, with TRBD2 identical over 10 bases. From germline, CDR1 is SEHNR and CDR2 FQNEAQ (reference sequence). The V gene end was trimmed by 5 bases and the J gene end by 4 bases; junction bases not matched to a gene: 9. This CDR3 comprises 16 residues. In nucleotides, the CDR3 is TGTGCCAGCAGCGCCCGGGTGACTAGCGGGTCAGATACGCAGTATTTT. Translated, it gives CASSARVTSGSDTQYF.

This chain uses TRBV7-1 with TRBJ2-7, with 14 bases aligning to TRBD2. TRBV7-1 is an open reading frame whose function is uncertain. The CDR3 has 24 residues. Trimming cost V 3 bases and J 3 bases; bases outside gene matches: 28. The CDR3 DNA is TGTGCCAGCAGCTCCACGAAACCAACCGGGACTAGCGGGAGAAATGTAGGGGGATACTACGAGCAGTACTTC. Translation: CASSSTKPTGTSGRNVGGYYEQYF.

The CDR3 is CASSRDRVRHEQYF. CDR3 DNA: TGTGCCAGCAGCAGGGACAGGGTCCGACACGAGCAGTACTTC. The chain employs TRBV7-9 and TRBJ2-7, with TRBD1 identical over 9 bases. The CDR3 is 14 residues long. Per germline, CDR1 SEHNR and CDR2 FQNEAQ (reference sequence). V shed 5 bases and J 5 bases; nucleotides not matched to a gene: 7.

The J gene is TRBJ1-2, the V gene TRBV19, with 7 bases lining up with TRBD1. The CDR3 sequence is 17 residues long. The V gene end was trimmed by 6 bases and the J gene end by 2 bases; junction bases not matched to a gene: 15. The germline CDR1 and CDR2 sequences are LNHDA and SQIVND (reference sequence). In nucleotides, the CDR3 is TGTGCCAGTAGGAAAAGCGACATATACAGGGGAAACTATGGCTACACCTTC. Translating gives CASRKSDIYRGNYGYTF.

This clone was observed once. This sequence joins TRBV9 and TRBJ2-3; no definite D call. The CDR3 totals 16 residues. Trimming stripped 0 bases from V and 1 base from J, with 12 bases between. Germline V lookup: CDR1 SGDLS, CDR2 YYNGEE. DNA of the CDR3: TGTGCCAGCAGCGTAGAGGTAGCAAAGGGCACAGATACGCAGTATTTT. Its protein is CASSVEVAKGTDTQYF.

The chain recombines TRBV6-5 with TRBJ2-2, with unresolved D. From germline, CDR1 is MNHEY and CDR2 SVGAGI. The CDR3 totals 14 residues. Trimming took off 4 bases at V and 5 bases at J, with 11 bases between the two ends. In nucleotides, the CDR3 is TGTGCCAGCAGTTTCTTTGACTCGACCGGGGAGCTGTTTTTT. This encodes CASSFFDSTGELFF.

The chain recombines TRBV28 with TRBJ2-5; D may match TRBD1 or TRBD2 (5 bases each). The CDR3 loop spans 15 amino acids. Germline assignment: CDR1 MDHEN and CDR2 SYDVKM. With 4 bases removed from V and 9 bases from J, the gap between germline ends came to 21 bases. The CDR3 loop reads CASSSTPGPRGPQYF. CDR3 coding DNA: TGTGCCAGCAGTTCGACGCCGGGACCCCGAGGGCCCCAGTACTTC. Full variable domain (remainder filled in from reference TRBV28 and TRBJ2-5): DVKVTQSSRYLVKRTGEKVFLECVQDMDHENMFWYRQDPGLGLRLIYFSYDVKMKEKGDIPEGYSVSREKKERFSLILESASTNQTSMYLCASSSTPGPRGPQYFGPGTRLLVL.

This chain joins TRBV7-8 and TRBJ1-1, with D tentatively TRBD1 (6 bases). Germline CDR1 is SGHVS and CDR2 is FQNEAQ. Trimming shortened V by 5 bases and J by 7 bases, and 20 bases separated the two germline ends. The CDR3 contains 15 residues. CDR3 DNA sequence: TGTGCCAGCAGCCTATCACGGGGGGCTATTGTTGAAGCTTTCTTT. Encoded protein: CASSLSRGAIVEAFF.

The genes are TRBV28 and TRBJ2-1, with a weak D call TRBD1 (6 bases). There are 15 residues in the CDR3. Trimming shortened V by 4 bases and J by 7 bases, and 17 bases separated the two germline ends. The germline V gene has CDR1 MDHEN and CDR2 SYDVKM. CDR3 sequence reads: CASSSAQITGNEQFF. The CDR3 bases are TGTGCCAGCAGTTCAGCGCAAATCACAGGGAATGAGCAGTTCTTC.

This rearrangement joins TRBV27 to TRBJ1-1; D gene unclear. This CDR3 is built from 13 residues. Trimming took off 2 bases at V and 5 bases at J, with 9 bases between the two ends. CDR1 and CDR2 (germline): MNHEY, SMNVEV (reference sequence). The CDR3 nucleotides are TGTGCCAGCAGTTTAAATGGTGAGACTGAAGCTTTCTTT. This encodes CASSLNGETEAFF.

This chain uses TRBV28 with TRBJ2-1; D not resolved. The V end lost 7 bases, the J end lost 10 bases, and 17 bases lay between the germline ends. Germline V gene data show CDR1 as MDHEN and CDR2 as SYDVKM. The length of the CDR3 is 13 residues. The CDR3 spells CASTGPLKYEQFF. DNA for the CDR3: TGTGCCAGCACCGGTCCCCTCAAATACGAGCAGTTCTTC.